The clone carrying this TCR beta chain was found once. The sample comes from a study of blood T cell repertoires in COVID-19. The assay was immunoSEQ multiplex PCR, and TCRdb's table has in-frame clones only and misses some. The data show 250,000 to 300,000 clones, 75% to 90% seen once. Trimming shortened V by 6 bases and J by 6 bases, and 12 bases separated the two germline ends. This CDR3 region has 13 residues. Germline V gene data show CDR1 as KGHSH and CDR2 as LQKENI. The chain couples TRBV18 to TRBJ2-1; the D is unclear. This clonotype was sampled from a man younger than 40 with active or convalescent COVID-19. Sequencing was performed on peripheral blood. CDR3 nucleotide sequence: TGTGCCAGCTCGCCGTCAGTATCCAATGAGCAGTTCTTC. Residues: CASSPSVSNEQFF.